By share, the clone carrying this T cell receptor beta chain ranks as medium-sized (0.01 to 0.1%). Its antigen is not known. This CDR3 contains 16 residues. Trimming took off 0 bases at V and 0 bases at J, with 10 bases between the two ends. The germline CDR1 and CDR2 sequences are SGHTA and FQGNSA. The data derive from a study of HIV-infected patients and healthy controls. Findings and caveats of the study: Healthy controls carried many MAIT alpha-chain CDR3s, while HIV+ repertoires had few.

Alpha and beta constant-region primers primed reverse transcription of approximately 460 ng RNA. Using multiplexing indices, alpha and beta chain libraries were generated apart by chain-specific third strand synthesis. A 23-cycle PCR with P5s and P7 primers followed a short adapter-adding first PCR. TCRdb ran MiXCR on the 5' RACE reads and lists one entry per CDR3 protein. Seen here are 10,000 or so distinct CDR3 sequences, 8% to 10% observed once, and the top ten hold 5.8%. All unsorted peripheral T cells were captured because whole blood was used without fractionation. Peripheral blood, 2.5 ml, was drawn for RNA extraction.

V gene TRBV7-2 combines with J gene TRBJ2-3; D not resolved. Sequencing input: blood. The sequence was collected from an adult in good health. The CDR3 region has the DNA TGTGCCAGCAGCTTAGCTCCAGGCTTCAGCACAGATACGCAGTATTTT. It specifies CASSLAPGFSTDTQYF.